Listed here are 18 T cell receptor beta chains from one sample, sequenced in a study of regulatory T cells in long-lasting Graves disease. Described time point: newly diagnosed GD, antithyroid drugs for less than 3 months. PBMCs provided the RNA from which the TCR library was made. Building of the TCR beta libraries involved iRepertoire HTBI primers and Arm-PCR of CDR3 regions. Each CDR3 protein gets one entry after TCRdb re-called the multiplex PCR reads with MiXCR. The table lists about 240,000 distinct CDR3 sequences, 20% of them singletons. The sample consisted of peripheral blood mononuclear cells (PBMCs), taken at new diagnosis, from a patient treated with antithyroid drugs. The receptor source for this set is a female donor with Graves disease.

This clonotype was detected only a few times. The chain combines TRBV6-1 with TRBJ1-3; D possibly corresponds to TRBD1 (6 bases). The CDR3 runs to 16 residues. V was trimmed by 4 bases and J by 0 bases, leaving 13 bases between them. Germline V gives CDR1 MNHNS, CDR2 SASEGT. For the CDR3, the DNA is TGTGCCAGCAGTGCAACACAGGGCAACTCTGGAAACACCATATATTTT. This codes for CASSATQGNSGNTIYF.

This clonotype was counted ten times or more. The chain is built from TRBV3-1 and TRBJ1-4; 7 nucleotides align to TRBD1. This CDR3 comprises 16 residues. V lost 4 bases to trimming and J lost 0 bases; unmatched junction nucleotides: 5. In germline, CDR1 is LGHDT, CDR2 YNNKEL (reference sequence). Written as DNA, the CDR3 is TGTGCCAGCAGCCCCGAGGGGGCGGCAACTAATGAAAAACTGTTTTTT. Its protein is CASSPEGAATNEKLFF. The whole variable domain, remainder taken from reference TRBV3-1 and TRBJ1-4, is DTAVSQTPKYLVTQMGNDKSIKCEQNLGHDTMYWYKQDSKKFLKIMFSYNNKELIINETVPNRFSPKSPDKAHLNLHINSLELGDSAVYFCASSPEGAATNEKLFFGSGTQLSVL.

This clonotype was counted at least ten times. V gene TRBV27 combines with J gene TRBJ2-1; 8 bases match TRBD1. V trimming: 7 bases; J trimming: 5 bases; junction bases outside the gene matches: 22. This CDR3 region has 19 residues. The germline V gene encodes CDR1 MNHEY and CDR2 SMNVEV (reference sequence). The CDR3 is CASKIRDRQAKKTNNEQFF. CDR3 coding DNA: TGTGCCAGCAAAATTAGGGACAGGCAAGCTAAGAAAACTAACAATGAGCAGTTCTTC.

The chain carries TRBV5-6 and TRBJ2-7; TRBD2 matches at 16 bases. The germline gives CDR1 SGHDT, CDR2 YYEEEE. The CDR3 sequence is 16 residues long. V was clipped by 4 bases and J by 6 bases; unmatched bases: 7. The CDR3 reads CASSAGLAGGLAEQYF. The CDR3 DNA reads TGTGCCAGCAGCGCGGGACTAGCGGGAGGGCTAGCCGAGCAGTACTTC.

In its sample, this clonotype was seen a few times. V usage is TRBV5-4 and J usage is TRBJ2-7; 10 nucleotides match TRBD2. With 0 bases clipped from V and 5 bases from J, the junction kept 8 bases outside the gene matches. The CDR3 is 16 residues long. CDR1 is SGHNT and CDR2 is YYREEE in the germline V gene (reference sequence). The CDR3 region has the DNA TGTGCCAGCAGCTTGGACCCTCTAGCGGGGGCCCACGAGCAGTACTTC. As protein: CASSLDPLAGAHEQYF.

This clonotype came up many times. The CDR3 coding sequence is TGTGCCAGCAGTTACTCTAGCCGGGGGCTGGGCGAGCAGTACTTC. Residues: CASSYSSRGLGEQYF. The rearrangement links TRBV6-2 or TRBV6-3 to TRBJ2-7; the D call may be TRBD1 or TRBD2 (6 bases each). The CDR3 spans 15 residues. V was clipped by 0 bases and J by 6 bases, with 15 bases between them. Germline CDR1 is MNHEY and CDR2 is SVGEGT.

V gene TRBV4-2 combines with J gene TRBJ1-2; no clear D. The CDR3 totals 13 residues. Germline assignment: CDR1 LGHNA and CDR2 YNFKEQ. V lost 0 bases and J 6 bases, leaving 8 bases between the germline ends. The CDR3 spells CASSQDKGNGYTF. In DNA, the CDR3 is TGTGCCAGCAGCCAAGACAAGGGTAATGGCTACACCTTC.

This chain uses TRBV27 with TRBJ2-7, with 10 bases fitting TRBD1. The ends lost 8 bases at V and 7 bases at J; junction bases unmatched: 5. Germline V gene sequence: CDR1 MNHEY, CDR2 SMNVEV (reference sequence). CDR3 size: 12 residues. The CDR3 bases are TGTGCCAGCCGACAGGGGGCGCGGGAGCAGTACTTC. Translated: CASRQGAREQYF.

To note about this clonotype: A far larger clone is only one base removed, so a read error is likely. V is TRBV9 and J is TRBJ2-5; no firm D call. Germline CDR1 SGDLS, CDR2 YYNGEE. CDR3 length equals 14 residues. V lost 4 bases, J lost 11 bases, and 21 bases lay in between. The CDR3 nucleotides read TGTGCCAGCAGCCCCGTGGTCCAGCACAATGAGCAGTACTTC. Amino acids: CASSPVVQHNEQYF.

This clonotype was recorded at least ten times. The rearrangement uses TRBV7-2 and TRBJ2-7; possibly TRBD2 for D (6 bases). CDR1 SGHTA and CDR2 FQGNSA come from the germline V gene. Trimming shortened V by 5 bases and J by 5 bases, and 13 bases separated the two germline ends. The CDR3 loop spans 13 amino acids. CDR3 DNA sequence: TGTGCCAGCAGCCGGGCCGGAGGGGACGAGCAGTACTTC. Its protein product is CASSRAGGDEQYF.

The chain carries TRBV5-4 and TRBJ2-7, with no clear D. This CDR3 is built from 14 residues. Per germline, CDR1 SGHNT and CDR2 YYREEE (reference sequence). Trimming removed 0 bases from V and 0 bases from J, with 7 bases in between. In DNA form, the CDR3 reads TGTGCCAGCAGCTTGGTCGGCGACTCCTACGAGCAGTACTTC. Residues: CASSLVGDSYEQYF.

The chain joins TRBV27 to TRBJ1-4; D unresolved. Germline CDR1 reads MNHEY; CDR2 reads SMNVEV (reference sequence). The CDR3 is 17 amino acids. V was pared by 6 bases and J by 0 bases, with 17 bases between. CDR3 nucleotides: TGTGCCAGCAGCCTAGGTCCCTCCGCAACAACTAATGAAAAACTGTTTTTT. It specifies CASSLGPSATTNEKLFF. The full variable domain, rest sourced from reference TRBV27 and TRBJ1-4, is EAQVTQNPRYLITVTGKKLTVTCSQNMNHEYMSWYRQDPGLGLRQIYYSMNVEVTDKGDVPEGYKVSRKEKRNFPLILESPSPNQTSLYFCASSLGPSATTNEKLFFGSGTQLSVL.

Comments on this clonotype: A far bigger clonotype differs at one base, so this is likely a read error. The rearrangement links TRBV11-2 to TRBJ2-1; possibly TRBD1 or TRBD2 for D (5 bases each). Germline CDR1 reads SGHAT; CDR2 reads FQNNGV. CDR3 length: 14 residues. The V end lost 2 bases, the J end lost 5 bases, and 10 bases lay between the germline ends. The CDR3 DNA reads as TGTGCCAGCAGCTTAAAGGGGACCCACAATGAGCAGTTCTTC. Encoded protein: CASSLKGTHNEQFF.

This clonotype turned up a few times. V and J are TRBV29-1 and TRBJ2-3; 13 nucleotides match TRBD2. Trimming took 6 bases from V and 4 from J; bases not matched to a gene: 4. Germline CDR1 SQVTM, CDR2 ANQGSEA. CDR3 size: 14 residues. The CDR3 DNA follows: TGCAGCGTCCAAGGACTAGCGGGAGCAGATACGCAGTATTTT. This codes for CSVQGLAGADTQYF.

This clonotype was observed many times. The V call is TRBV11-2, the J call TRBJ1-1; 9 nucleotides match TRBD1. The germline V gene encodes CDR1 SGHAT and CDR2 FQNNGV. Trimming cost V 3 bases and J 6 bases; bases outside gene matches: 5. The CDR3 consists of 14 residues. The CDR3 DNA is TGTGCCAGCAGCTTGTTCCGGGACAGGGCTGAAGCTTTCTTT. Residues: CASSLFRDRAEAFF. Full variable domain (remainder filled in from reference TRBV11-2 and TRBJ1-1): EAGVAQSPRYKIIEKRQSVAFWCNPISGHATLYWYQQILGQGPKLLIQFQNNGVVDDSQLPKDRFSAERLKGVDSTLKIQPAKLEDSAVYLCASSLFRDRAEAFFGQGTRLTVV.

This clonotype was observed a few times. The CDR3: CASSSLQTSGGADTQYF. The CDR3 region has the DNA TGCGCCAGCAGCTCGCTACAGACTAGCGGGGGTGCAGATACGCAGTATTTT. V gene TRBV5-1 combines with J gene TRBJ2-3, with 12 bases fitting TRBD2. Unmatched junction bases numbered 9, after V lost 3 bases and J lost 4 bases. This CDR3 comprises 17 residues. CDR1 and CDR2 from the germline V gene are SGHRS and YFSETQ.

At least ten counts were recorded for this clonotype. The V call is TRBV20-1, the J call TRBJ2-7, with a weak D call TRBD1 (6 bases). Germline CDR1 is DFQATT and CDR2 is SNEGSKA (reference sequence). V was shortened by 0 bases and J by 5 bases, with 11 bases between the two germline ends. The CDR3 spans 13 residues. The CDR3 DNA reads as TGCAGTGCTAGAGATGCCGGACAGAACGAGCAGTACTTC. Translation: CSARDAGQNEQYF.

The rearrangement links TRBV11-2 to TRBJ1-1; 10 bases agree with TRBD1. The CDR3 contains 15 residues. After removal of 2 bases from V and 2 bases from J, the junction contained 2 bases not matched to a gene. CDR1 and CDR2 (germline): SGHAT, FQNNGV. CDR3 sequence reads: CASSLRQGANTEAFF. The CDR3 region has the DNA TGTGCCAGCAGCTTAAGACAGGGGGCAAACACTGAAGCTTTCTTT.